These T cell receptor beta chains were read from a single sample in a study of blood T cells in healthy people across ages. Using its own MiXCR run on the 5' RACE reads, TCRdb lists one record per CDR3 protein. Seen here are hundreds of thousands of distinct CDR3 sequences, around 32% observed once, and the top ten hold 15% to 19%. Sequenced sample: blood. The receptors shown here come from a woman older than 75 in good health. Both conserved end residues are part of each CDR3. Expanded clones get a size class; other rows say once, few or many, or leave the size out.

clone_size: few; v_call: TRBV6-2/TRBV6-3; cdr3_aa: CASSYPGQGARNSPPHF
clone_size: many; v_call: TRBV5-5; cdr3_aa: CASSPRGGGQNDVRPQHF
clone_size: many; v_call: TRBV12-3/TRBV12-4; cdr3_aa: CASSHNRVNNEQYF
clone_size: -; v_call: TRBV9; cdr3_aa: CASSLSPPPSTDTQYF
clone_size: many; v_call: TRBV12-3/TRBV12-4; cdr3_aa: CASSLGRANYGYTF
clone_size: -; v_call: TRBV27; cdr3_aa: CASRRGRAQDSYEQYF
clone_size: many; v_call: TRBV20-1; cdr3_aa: CSALLAGGEQYF
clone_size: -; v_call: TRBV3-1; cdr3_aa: CASSRGTGRPETQYF
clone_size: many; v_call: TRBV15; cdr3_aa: CATSSLPGPINEKLFF
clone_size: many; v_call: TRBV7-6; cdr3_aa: CASSVLAGGSLTADTQYF
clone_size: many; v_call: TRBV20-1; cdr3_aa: CSPRDGSYNEQFF
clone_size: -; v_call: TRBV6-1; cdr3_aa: CASGGRQGGEQYF
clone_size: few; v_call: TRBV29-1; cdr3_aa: CSVARGDTIYF
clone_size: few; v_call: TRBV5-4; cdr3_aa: CASSSIGGQRTEAFF
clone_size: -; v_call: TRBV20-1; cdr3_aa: CSARDGPSDTQYF
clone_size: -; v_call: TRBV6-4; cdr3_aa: CASSDTGTGANVLTF
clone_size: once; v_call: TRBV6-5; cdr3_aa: CASSYSGLAGASECYERYF
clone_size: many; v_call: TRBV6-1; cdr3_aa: CASNLRDTYEQYF
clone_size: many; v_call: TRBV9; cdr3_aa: CASSVAGMTGELFF
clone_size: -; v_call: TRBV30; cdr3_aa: CAWRMDADTQYF
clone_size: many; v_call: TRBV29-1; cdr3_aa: CSVEDPDTRGGYTF
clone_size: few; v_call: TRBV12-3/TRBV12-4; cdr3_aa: CASKMTSGGVGIDTQYF
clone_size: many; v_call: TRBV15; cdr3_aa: CATSRATEFTYEQYF
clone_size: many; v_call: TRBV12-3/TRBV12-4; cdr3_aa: CASSFKSFQGDSRETQYF
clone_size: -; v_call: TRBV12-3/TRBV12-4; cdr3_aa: CASSEPASADTQYF
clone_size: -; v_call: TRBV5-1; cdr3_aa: CASSPGTGRVRYGNQPQHF
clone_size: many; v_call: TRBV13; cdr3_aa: CASSQDRERSPLHF
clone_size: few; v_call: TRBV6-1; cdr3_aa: CASSTGQGAPDTQYF
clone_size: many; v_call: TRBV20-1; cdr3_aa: CSGAGQGDEQYF
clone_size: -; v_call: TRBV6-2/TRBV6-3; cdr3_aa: CASRNYRVRNAEAFF
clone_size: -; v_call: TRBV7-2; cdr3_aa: CASSSTRGRTEAFF
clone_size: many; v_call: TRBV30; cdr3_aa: CAWSVNRNNYGYTF
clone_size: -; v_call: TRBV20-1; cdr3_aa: CSARELGLAYEQYF
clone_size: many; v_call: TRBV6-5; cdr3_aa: CASSRGRGAQYF
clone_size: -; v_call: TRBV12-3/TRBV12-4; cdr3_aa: CASSGGAGELFF
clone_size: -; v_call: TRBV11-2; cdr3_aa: CASSEGGRSSYEQYF
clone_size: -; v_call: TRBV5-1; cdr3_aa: CASSLVVYEGQETQYF
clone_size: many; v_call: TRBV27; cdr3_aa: CASSLSSASSYNEQFF
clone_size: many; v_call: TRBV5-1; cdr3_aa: CASRWDTYSEQYF
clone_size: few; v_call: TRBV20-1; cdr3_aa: CSATRDRVPGNTIYF
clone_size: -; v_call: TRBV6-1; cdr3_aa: CASSETIPPNYGYTF
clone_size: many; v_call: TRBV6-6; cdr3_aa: CASRSPGQGPGYTF
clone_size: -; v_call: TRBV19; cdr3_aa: CASRVLGAGQPQHF
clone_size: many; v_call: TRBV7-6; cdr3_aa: CASSLALGSGSPYNEQFF
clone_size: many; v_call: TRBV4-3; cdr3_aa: CASSQDRAGEGNEQFF
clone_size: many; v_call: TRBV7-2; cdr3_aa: CASSLTGRYSYEQYF
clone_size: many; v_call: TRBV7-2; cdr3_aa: CASSRNRASYNSPLHF
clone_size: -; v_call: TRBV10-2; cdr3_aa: CASSGQGGGIDIQYF
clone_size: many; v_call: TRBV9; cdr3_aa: CASSVGQGVYQETQYF
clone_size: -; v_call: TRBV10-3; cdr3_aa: CAISEGSGSIGYNEQFF
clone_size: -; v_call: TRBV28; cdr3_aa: CASSLSLLATGELFF